These 9 T cell receptor beta chains came from one sample sequenced in a study of response to subunit inactivated influenza vaccine. MiXCR, run by TCRdb on the RT-PCR reads, gives a single entry per CDR3 protein. The table records 650,000 to 850,000 distinct CDR3 sequences, roughly 13% of them present only once. The sample was PBMCs from blood, taken 14 to 15 days before vaccination. The receptors here all came from a man over 45 who received an inactivated influenza vaccine.

The genes are TRBV2 and TRBJ1-5; D is ambiguous. Trimming left V 6 bases short and J 3 bases short, with 12 bases between. The CDR3 sequence is 14 residues long. The V gene's germline CDR1 is SNHLY and CDR2 FYNNEI. The CDR3: CASRASGSNQPQHF. The CDR3 region has the DNA TGTGCCAGCAGGGCTAGCGGGTCCAATCAGCCCCAGCATTTT.

There are a few counts of this clonotype. The chain employs TRBV11-2 and TRBJ1-2; D gene uncertain. CDR3 length equals 15 residues. In germline, CDR1 is SGHAT, CDR2 FQNNGV. The V and J ends lost 1 base and 4 bases respectively, with 13 bases between them. CDR3 in DNA: TGTGCCAGCAGCTTAGGGAGCGGGCGGCCCTATGGCTACACCTTC. It specifies CASSLGSGRPYGYTF.

This clonotype was seen a handful of times. The chain employs TRBV2 and TRBJ2-3; D may be TRBD1 (7 bases). The CDR3 has 18 amino acids. V was trimmed by 6 bases and J by 5 bases, leaving 27 bases between them. Germline V gives CDR1 SNHLY, CDR2 FYNNEI. The CDR3 reads CASRDGRWQGVLKDTQYF. The CDR3, as DNA: TGTGCCAGCAGGGACGGGAGATGGCAGGGGGTTTTGAAAGATACGCAGTATTTT.

This clonotype was found a few times. The chain couples TRBV20-1 to TRBJ2-1; TRBD2 is a possible D gene (6 bases). CDR1 is DFQATT, CDR2 SNEGSKA, per germline (reference sequence). The CDR3 is made up of 17 amino acids. V shed 0 bases and J shed 0 bases, with 15 bases lying between them. CDR3 sequence reads: CSARDWLARSSYNEQFF. The CDR3 bases are TGCAGTGCTAGAGATTGGCTAGCGAGAAGCTCCTACAATGAGCAGTTCTTC.

Many counts were recorded for this clonotype. The CDR3 bases are TGTGCCAGCAGGTCTGGACAGTCGCAAGTGCAGTTCTTC. Translated, it gives CASRSGQSQVQFF. The chain employs TRBV2 and TRBJ2-1; D perhaps matches TRBD1 (6 bases). Germline assignment: CDR1 SNHLY and CDR2 FYNNEI. CDR3 size: 13 residues. V was pared by 6 bases and J by 12 bases, with 18 bases between.

This rearrangement joins TRBV4-2 to TRBJ2-1, with 9 bases fitting TRBD1. This CDR3 is built from 17 residues. Germline V lookup: CDR1 LGHNA, CDR2 YNFKEQ. Unmatched junction bases numbered 5, after V lost 1 base and J lost 1 base. The CDR3 region has the DNA TGTGCCAGCAGCCAAGCTAGAGGGACAGGGTCCTACAATGAGCAGTTCTTC. Residues: CASSQARGTGSYNEQFF.

Worth noting for this clonotype: One junction end does not reproduce the germline sequence, and a read error may be involved. J is TRBJ1-2 and V is TRBV11-2, with D uncertain. Germline V CDR1 and CDR2: SGHAT, FQNNGV. This CDR3 is built from 17 residues. CDR3 protein: CASSLVSTGTLNYGNTF. DNA for the CDR3: TGTGCCAGCAGCTTAGTTAGTACGGGAACCCTAAACTATGGCAACACCTTC.

The genes are TRBV20-1 and TRBJ2-6, with D tentatively TRBD1 (6 bases). Trimming pared 7 bases from V and 4 bases from J, leaving 11 bases between. The CDR3 contains 13 residues. Germline CDR1 DFQATT, CDR2 SNEGSKA (reference sequence). This CDR3 reads CSGLGAGANVLTF. Here the CDR3 DNA reads TGCAGTGGTTTGGGGGCCGGGGCCAACGTCCTGACTTTC.

The sample holds many counts of this clonotype. The rearrangement uses TRBV20-1 and TRBJ2-1; 7 bases agree with TRBD1. The germline CDR1 and CDR2 sequences are DFQATT and SNEGSKA (reference sequence). V shed 3 bases and J 7 bases; nucleotides not matched to a gene: 9. The CDR3 has 14 amino acids. The CDR3 spells CSARGQTGSNEQFF. CDR3 bases: TGCAGTGCTAGGGGACAGACAGGGTCAAATGAGCAGTTCTTC.